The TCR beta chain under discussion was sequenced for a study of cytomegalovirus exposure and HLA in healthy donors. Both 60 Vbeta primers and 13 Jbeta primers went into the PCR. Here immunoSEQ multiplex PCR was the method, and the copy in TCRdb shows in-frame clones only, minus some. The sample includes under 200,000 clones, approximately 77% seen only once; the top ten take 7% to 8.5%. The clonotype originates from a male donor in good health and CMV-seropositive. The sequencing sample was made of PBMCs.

This chain's CDR3 is CASSLLGRMETQYF. The CDR3 region has the DNA TGTGCCAGCAGCTTACTTGGCAGAATGGAGACCCAGTACTTC. The chain combines TRBV7-3 with TRBJ2-5, with D unresolved. Germline CDR1 is SGHTA and CDR2 is FQGTGA. The CDR3 runs to 14 residues. Trimming removed 2 bases from V and 5 bases from J, with 12 bases in between. Together with reference TRBV7-3 and TRBJ2-5, the CDR3 gives the full variable domain: GAGVSQTPSNKVTEKGKYVELRCDPISGHTALYWYRQSLGQGPEFLIYFQGTGAADDSGLPNDRFFAVRPEGSVSTLKIQRTERGDSAVYLCASSLLGRMETQYFGPGTRLLVL.